The subject of this entry is one T cell receptor (beta chain). Its target is not known. Per the germline V gene, CDR1 is LNHDA and CDR2 is SQIVND (reference sequence). The CDR3 sequence is 18 residues long. With V trimmed by 7 bases and J by 0 bases, 14 bases remained unmatched. The data belong to a study of T cells in Graves' hyperthyroidism and ophthalmopathy. Study-wide results and limits: Median prediction lead before ophthalmopathy onset was six to eight months with the model. Separating ophthalmopathy from stable hyperthyroidism was achieved by a 13 V-J model.

What was amplified from RNA transcripts were TCR beta CDR3 regions. The HTBI primer set drove a first-round RT-PCR of the TCR CDR3. A single record per CDR3 protein comes from TCRdb applying MiXCR to the multiplex PCR reads. This sample yields 200,000 or so distinct CDR3 sequences, of which around 16% are seen a single time; around 52% belongs to the top ten. The V gene is TRBV19, the J gene TRBJ1-5; TRBD1 aligns across 8 bases. The specimen sequenced was blood. The receptor comes from a woman aged 50 to 60 with Graves' hyperthyroidism. The chain's CDR3 is CASKLGQGMINSNQPQHF. The CDR3 nucleotides read TGTGCCAGTAAGCTTGGACAGGGTATGATTAATAGCAATCAGCCCCAGCATTTT.